This TCR beta chain came from a study of Graves' ophthalmopathy and Graves' hyperthyroidism. V was cut by 8 bases and J by 0 bases, with 5 bases left in between. The germline CDR1 and CDR2 sequences are SGHVS and FQNEAQ. CDR3 size: 11 residues. This clonotype was observed at least ten times. Its antigen remains unidentified. Amplification of the TCR beta CDR3 regions used RNA transcripts (as template). Amplification began with first-round RT-PCR using HTBI primers, then second-round multiplex PCR was performed. In TCRdb, the multiplex PCR reads were re-called with MiXCR into one record per CDR3 protein. The repertoire holds almost 400,000 distinct CDR3 sequences, 15% to 20% seen once, with roughly 1.4% in the top ten. Findings and limits, study-wide: Most clonotypes expanded in thyroid above 0.001 frequency were present in blood too. An 81.08% specificity and nearly 90% sensitivity were achieved by a 13-signature model that separated ophthalmopathy from stable hyperthyroidism.

This TCR was recovered from a woman younger than 30 with Graves' ophthalmopathy. The V gene is TRBV7-8, the J gene TRBJ2-7; D not resolved. Source material: peripheral blood. The CDR3 here is CASLSSYEQYF. The CDR3 region has the DNA TGTGCCAGCCTGAGCTCCTACGAGCAGTACTTC. Variable domain in full (rest from reference TRBV7-8 and TRBJ2-7): GAGVSQSPRYKVAKRGQDVALRCDPISGHVSLFWYQQALGQGPEFLTYFQNEAQLDKSGLPSDRFFAERPEGSVSTLKIQRTQQEDSAVYLCASLSSYEQYFGPGTRLTVT.